Following are 7 T cell receptor beta chains from one sample sequenced in a study of blood T cell repertoires in COVID-19. Method: immunoSEQ multiplex PCR; TCRdb's copy keeps in-frame clones and lacks some. The sample holds over 300,000 clones, 75% to 85% seen once. Sequencing was carried out using peripheral blood. These receptor sequences come from a human donor in a cohort sampled during active COVID-19.

The chain combines TRBV2 with TRBJ1-1; TRBD1 aligns across 8 bases. CDR1 and CDR2 (germline): SNHLY, FYNNEI. The CDR3 contains 14 residues. Germline trimming cut 6 bases from V and 6 bases from J; bases unmatched to any gene: 9. CDR3 sequence: CASREGQAVSEAFF. The CDR3 DNA follows: TGTGCCAGCAGGGAGGGACAGGCAGTATCTGAAGCTTTCTTT.

This clone was detected once. V gene TRBV7-3 combines with J gene TRBJ2-3; the D is unclear. V dropped 3 bases and J dropped 1 base, with 8 bases sitting between them. The CDR3 covers 14 residues. CDR1 and CDR2 from the germline V gene are SGHTA and FQGTGA. CDR3 in amino acids: CASSFQRGTDTQYF. For the CDR3, the DNA is TGTGCCAGCAGCTTCCAGCGCGGCACAGATACGCAGTATTTT.

This rearrangement joins TRBV2 to TRBJ1-2; TRBD1 agrees at 8 bases. CDR1 is SNHLY and CDR2 is FYNNEI in the germline V gene. This CDR3 spans 14 amino acids. Unmatched junction bases numbered 10, after V lost 5 bases and J lost 8 bases. CDR3 DNA sequence: TGTGCCAGCAGTCCGGGACAGGACCGGGAGGGCTACACCTTC. Translating it yields CASSPGQDREGYTF.

This clone occurred once. The rearrangement uses TRBV11-2 and TRBJ1-2; D possibly corresponds to TRBD1 (5 bases). Germline CDR1 SGHAT, CDR2 FQNNGV. CDR3 length equals 12 residues. The V end lost 4 bases, the J end lost 5 bases, and 8 bases lay between the germline ends. This CDR3 is CASSSDSYGYTF. Here the CDR3 DNA reads TGTGCCAGCAGCTCAGACAGTTATGGCTACACCTTC.

The rearrangement links TRBV5-5 to TRBJ1-2; TRBD1 aligns across 7 bases. The CDR3 length is 17 residues. The V and J ends lost 4 bases and 4 bases, in that order; junction bases with no gene match: 16. Germline V gene lookup returns CDR1 SGHKS and CDR2 YYEKEE (reference sequence). CDR3 amino acids: CASSHPQGDKARYGYTF. CDR3 nucleotide sequence: TGTGCCAGCAGCCACCCTCAGGGGGACAAGGCTCGCTATGGCTACACCTTC.

The rearrangement joins TRBV4-2 to TRBJ1-5, with D perhaps matching TRBD1 (6 bases). Per germline, CDR1 LGHNA and CDR2 YNFKEQ. CDR3 size: 18 residues. Trimming took 3 bases from V and 7 from J, leaving 25 bases between them. CDR3 sequence reads: CASSHSTGMYPQGQPQHF. The CDR3 bases are TGTGCCAGCAGCCATAGTACAGGGATGTATCCTCAGGGGCAGCCCCAGCATTTT.

The rearrangement uses TRBV27 and TRBJ1-4; TRBD1 might be the D (5 bases). The V and J ends lost 6 bases and 0 bases respectively, with 14 bases between them. This CDR3 region has 16 residues. Germline CDR1 reads MNHEY; CDR2 reads SMNVEV (reference sequence). The CDR3 here is CASRLTSQATNEKLFF. The CDR3 DNA is TGTGCCAGCAGGTTGACTTCACAGGCAACTAATGAAAAACTGTTTTTT.